Each of the 32 T cell receptor beta chains below was sequenced from the same sample in a study of OX40 agonist ivuxolimab in advanced cancers. Measured with immunoSEQ multiplex PCR; TCRdb has only the in-frame clones, and not every one. The sample has roughly 48,000 clones, roughly 89% seen once; the top ten hold roughly 28%. The source was CD4+ or CD8+ T cells sorted from blood, collected in a trial of the OX40 agonist ivuxolimab. The receptors derive from an adult with an advanced solid tumor such as melanoma, head and neck, liver or kidney cancer.

This rearrangement joins TRBV5-1 to TRBJ1-6; the match to TRBD1 covers 8 bases. The germline V gene has CDR1 SGHRS and CDR2 YFSETQ. The V and J ends lost 3 bases and 1 base, in that order; junction bases with no gene match: 6. The CDR3 sequence is 17 residues long. The CDR3 loop is CASSSGQGESYNSPLHF. Written as DNA, the CDR3 is TGCGCCAGCAGCTCTGGACAGGGAGAATCCTATAATTCACCCCTCCACTTT.

The chain joins TRBV7-3 to TRBJ2-2; D not certain. V was shortened by 2 bases and J by 7 bases, with 2 bases between the two germline ends. This CDR3 is 11 amino acids long. Germline CDR1 and CDR2: SGHTA and FQGTGA. CDR3 loop: CASSLDGELFF. The CDR3 DNA reads TGTGCCAGCAGCTTAGACGGGGAGCTGTTTTTT.

J is TRBJ1-1 and V is TRBV7-9; D not certain. The CDR3 has 13 amino acids. Germline V gene sequence: CDR1 SEHNR, CDR2 FQNEAQ (reference sequence). The V and J ends lost 1 base and 7 bases respectively, with 10 bases between them. Written as DNA, the CDR3 is TGTGCCAGCAGCTTAGAGGAAGGGAGTGAAGCTTTCTTT. This encodes CASSLEEGSEAFF.

The genes are TRBV27 and TRBJ1-5; the match to TRBD1 covers 7 bases. Germline CDR1 MNHEY, CDR2 SMNVEV (reference sequence). J was trimmed by 5 bases and V by 6 bases; bases with no gene match: 4. This CDR3 is 13 amino acids long. The CDR3 nucleotides are TGTGCCAGCAGAGAGACAGGGCATCAGCCCCAGCATTTT. Its protein product is CASRETGHQPQHF.

The chain combines TRBV5-1 with TRBJ2-7; possible D gene TRBD2, 6 bases. V lost 0 bases and J 1 base, leaving 8 bases between the germline ends. Per the germline V gene, CDR1 is SGHRS and CDR2 is YFSETQ. The CDR3 runs 14 residues. The CDR3 is CASSLGAGSYEQYF. CDR3 in DNA: TGCGCCAGCAGCTTGGGTGCGGGATCCTACGAGCAGTACTTC.

The genes are TRBV9 and TRBJ1-2; D is uncertain. The CDR3 spans 12 residues. V was clipped by 3 bases and J by 3 bases, with 6 bases between them. CDR1 and CDR2 from the germline V gene are SGDLS and YYNGEE. This chain's CDR3 is CASSGWDYGYTF. The CDR3 DNA reads as TGTGCCAGCAGCGGATGGGACTATGGCTACACCTTC.

The rearrangement links TRBV6-5 to TRBJ2-7; D unclear. The V and J ends lost 4 bases and 3 bases respectively, with 13 bases between them. The CDR3 sequence is 14 residues long. The V gene's germline CDR1 is MNHEY and CDR2 SVGAGI. The DNA for the CDR3 is TGTGCCAGCAGTTTTGCACAGCTCCACTACGAGCAGTACTTC. Protein sequence: CASSFAQLHYEQYF.

This chain joins TRBV19 and TRBJ2-1, with 12 bases that match TRBD2. Trimming took 7 bases from V and 7 from J; bases not matched to a gene: 17. Germline V lookup: CDR1 LNHDA, CDR2 SQIVND (reference sequence). This CDR3 is 18 amino acids long. The CDR3 nucleotides are TGTGCCAGTACCCTTACCCGCCTAGCGGGGGGGCCTGGGAATGAGCAGTTCTTC. The encoded protein is CASTLTRLAGGPGNEQFF.

V gene TRBV27 combines with J gene TRBJ1-2, with D unresolved. This CDR3 is built from 16 residues. In germline, CDR1 is MNHEY, CDR2 SMNVEV (reference sequence). V dropped 5 bases and J dropped 3 bases, with 19 bases sitting between them. The CDR3 region has the DNA TGTGCCAGCAGTCCCCCCCCCGGGATAGACGACTATGGCTACACCTTC. This encodes CASSPPPGIDDYGYTF.

The V and J genes are TRBV7-3 and TRBJ2-1; TRBD2 agrees at 13 bases. The CDR3 is made up of 17 amino acids. The V segment lost 5 bases and the J segment 4 bases; nucleotides outside the gene matches: 8. Germline V gives CDR1 SGHTA, CDR2 FQGTGA. In DNA, the CDR3 is TGTGCCAGCAGCCCTTGGACTAGCGGGAGACCATACAATGAGCAGTTCTTC. Residues: CASSPWTSGRPYNEQFF.

The sample holds one count of this clone. V is TRBV27 and J is TRBJ1-2; the D gene is possibly TRBD1 (6 bases). This CDR3 spans 13 amino acids. V was pared by 6 bases and J by 5 bases, with 13 bases between. Germline lookup yields CDR1 MNHEY and CDR2 SMNVEV (reference sequence). The CDR3, as DNA: TGTGCCAGCAGCTCCGGGACATTGTATGGCTACACCTTC. Amino acid sequence: CASSSGTLYGYTF.

This chain links TRBV27 with TRBJ2-7; 9 nucleotides agree with TRBD2. Germline CDR1 and CDR2: MNHEY and SMNVEV (reference sequence). Trimming took 3 bases from V and 5 from J; bases not matched to a gene: 5. The CDR3 extends over 14 amino acids. The CDR3 sequence is CASSLLGTSHEQYF. Written as DNA, the CDR3 is TGTGCCAGCAGTTTGTTAGGGACTAGCCACGAGCAGTACTTC.

This clone occurred once. The chain links TRBV9 to TRBJ2-2; TRBD2 matches at 13 bases. CDR1 and CDR2 from the germline V gene are SGDLS and YYNGEE. V lost 1 base and J lost 8; bases outside the gene matches: 5. This CDR3 region has 16 residues. The CDR3 bases are TGTGCCAGCAGCGTAACCGGACTAGCGGGAGAAGGGGAGCTGTTTTTT. Translation gives CASSVTGLAGEGELFF.

The chain combines TRBV11-2 with TRBJ2-7; 14 positions agree with TRBD2. The germline V gene encodes CDR1 SGHAT and CDR2 FQNNGV. J gave up 3 bases and V 5 bases, and 12 bases lay outside the gene matches. The CDR3 has 18 residues. CDR3 region: CASSPGLAGATLIYEQYF. The DNA of the CDR3 is TGTGCCAGCAGCCCGGGACTAGCGGGAGCTACTTTGATCTACGAGCAGTACTTC.

This chain connects TRBV27 to TRBJ2-1; the match to TRBD2 covers 8 bases. The CDR3 length is 14 residues. CDR1 is MNHEY and CDR2 is SMNVEV in the germline V gene (reference sequence). After removal of 7 bases from V and 4 bases from J, the junction contained 6 bases not matched to a gene. CDR3 in amino acids: CASTGLAGYNEQFF. In DNA, the CDR3 is TGTGCCAGCACTGGACTAGCCGGATACAATGAGCAGTTCTTC.

This chain links TRBV19 with TRBJ1-5; weak D call: TRBD1 (6 bases). Per the germline V gene, CDR1 is LNHDA and CDR2 is SQIVND (reference sequence). V was pared by 8 bases and J by 0 bases, with 17 bases between. This CDR3 is built from 16 residues. The CDR3 loop reads CASAMDRTYSNQPQHF. Written as DNA, the CDR3 is TGTGCCAGTGCGATGGACAGAACCTATAGCAATCAGCCCCAGCATTTT.

This chain connects TRBV5-4 to TRBJ2-1, with TRBD2 matching 8 bases. CDR1 SGHNT and CDR2 YYREEE come from the germline V gene (reference sequence). Germline trimming cut 0 bases from V and 2 bases from J; bases unmatched to any gene: 1. The CDR3 loop spans 15 amino acids. The CDR3 DNA reads as TGTGCCAGCAGCTTGGACGGGGGGGCCTACAATGAGCAGTTCTTC. It encodes CASSLDGGAYNEQFF.

The gene calls are TRBV19 and TRBJ2-1; 8 nucleotides match TRBD2. The germline CDR1 and CDR2 sequences are LNHDA and SQIVND (reference sequence). V shed 9 bases and J 6 bases; nucleotides not matched to a gene: 13. CDR3 size: 15 residues. CDR3 region: CASTPGTRGGNEQFF. For the CDR3, the DNA is TGTGCCAGCACCCCTGGGACTAGGGGGGGCAATGAGCAGTTCTTC.

V usage is TRBV2 and J usage is TRBJ1-2; D not resolved. Germline CDR1 SNHLY, CDR2 FYNNEI. V dropped 0 bases and J dropped 3 bases, with 5 bases sitting between them. The CDR3 is made up of 13 amino acids. The DNA for the CDR3 is TGTGCCAGCAGTGAAGCGCTTCACTATGGCTACACCTTC. It translates to CASSEALHYGYTF.

This chain uses TRBV7-9 with TRBJ1-3, with D possibly matching TRBD1 (5 bases). Germline CDR1 is SEHNR and CDR2 is FQNEAQ (reference sequence). This CDR3 comprises 15 residues. V lost 4 bases to trimming and J lost 0 bases, with 10 bases between them. The CDR3 region is CASSSTGVSGNTIYF. The CDR3 DNA follows: TGTGCCAGCAGCTCCACGGGGGTCTCTGGAAACACCATATATTTT. The full variable domain, its missing parts supplied by reference TRBV7-9 and TRBJ1-3, is DTGVSQNPRHKITKRGQNVTFRCDPISEHNRLYWYRQTLGQGPEFLTYFQNEAQLEKSRLLSDRFSAERPKGSFSTLEIQRTEQGDSAMYLCASSSTGVSGNTIYFGEGSWLTVV.

This sequence joins TRBV15 and TRBJ2-1; 14 nucleotides agree with TRBD2. Unmatched junction bases numbered 11, after V lost 0 bases and J lost 7 bases. Germline CDR1 LNHNV, CDR2 YYDKDF (reference sequence). This CDR3 is 19 amino acids long. The CDR3 loop is CATSREMMGTSGSPNEQFF. The CDR3 DNA sequence: TGTGCCACCAGCAGAGAGATGATGGGGACTAGCGGGAGTCCGAATGAGCAGTTCTTC.

J is TRBJ2-7 and V is TRBV6-5; D gene ambiguous. CDR1 is MNHEY and CDR2 is SVGAGI in the germline V gene. V gave up 2 bases and J gave up 7 bases, with 9 bases separating them. The CDR3 extends over 12 amino acids. The CDR3 here is CASSYGTTEQYF. The CDR3 DNA reads TGTGCCAGCAGTTACGGCACCACGGAGCAGTACTTC.

This chain uses TRBV6-1 with TRBJ2-7; D possibly corresponds to TRBD2 (5 bases). The germline V and J ends were trimmed by 3 bases and 2 bases, with 17 bases remaining between them. Looked up from germline, CDR1 is MNHNS and CDR2 is SASEGT. The CDR3 extends over 16 amino acids. CDR3 in amino acids: CASSDSVIGRAYEQYF. CDR3 sequence (DNA): TGTGCCAGCAGTGATTCCGTTATCGGGCGGGCCTACGAGCAGTACTTC.

This chain connects TRBV9 to TRBJ1-1; TRBD1 agrees at 7 bases. Germline assignment: CDR1 SGDLS and CDR2 YYNGEE. V dropped 0 bases and J dropped 0; count of bases not matched to a gene: 11. The CDR3 runs to 18 residues. The CDR3 sequence is CASSVEPTPGQMNTEAFF. The CDR3 coding sequence is TGTGCCAGCAGCGTAGAGCCAACACCGGGACAGATGAACACTGAAGCTTTCTTT. The entire variable domain, with the rest obtained from reference TRBV9 and TRBJ1-1, is as follows: DSGVTQTPKHLITATGQRVTLRCSPRSGDLSVYWYQQSLDQGLQFLIQYYNGEERAKGNILERFSAQQFPDLHSELNLSSLELGDSALYFCASSVEPTPGQMNTEAFFGQGTRLTVV.

This chain connects TRBV5-6 to TRBJ2-7; D gene uncertain. The germline V gene encodes CDR1 SGHDT and CDR2 YYEEEE. Trimming took 2 bases from V and 1 from J, leaving 7 bases between them. The CDR3 extends over 13 amino acids. The CDR3 is CASSFVTSYEQYF. CDR3 DNA sequence: TGTGCCAGCAGCTTTGTAACATCCTACGAGCAGTACTTC.

In nucleotides, the CDR3 is TGTGCCAGCAGCTTAGCGGAGGCCCCCCCGAGCTCCTACAATGAGCAGTTCTTC. This encodes CASSLAEAPPSSYNEQFF. The rearrangement links TRBV7-6 to TRBJ2-1; TRBD2 might be the D (5 bases). This CDR3 has 18 residues. CDR1 is SGHVS and CDR2 is FNYEAQ in the germline V gene. V lost 0 bases, J lost 0 bases, and 15 bases lay in between.

The rearrangement joins TRBV14 to TRBJ1-1; D remains unclear. V dropped 1 base and J dropped 5 bases, with 11 bases sitting between them. From germline, CDR1 is SGHDN and CDR2 FVKESK. The CDR3 totals 14 residues. Here the CDR3 reads CASSQAGLGTEAFF. CDR3 sequence (DNA): TGTGCCAGCAGCCAAGCGGGATTAGGGACTGAAGCTTTCTTT.

The chain employs TRBV7-6 and TRBJ2-6, with TRBD1 as a possible D gene (5 bases). Trimming removed 0 bases at V and 4 bases at J, with 7 bases between. The CDR3 runs 15 residues. Germline lookup yields CDR1 SGHVS and CDR2 FNYEAQ. CDR3 bases: TGTGCCAGCAGCTTAGCAGGGGTAGGGGCCAACGTCCTGACTTTC. This sequence encodes CASSLAGVGANVLTF.

This clone appeared once. The genes are TRBV7-9 and TRBJ2-7, with D unclear. V lost 4 bases and J 3 bases, leaving 16 bases between the germline ends. Per the germline V gene, CDR1 is SEHNR and CDR2 is FQNEAQ (reference sequence). The CDR3 totals 15 residues. CDR3 sequence reads: CASSYDGVSNYEQYF. The DNA of the CDR3 is TGTGCCAGCAGCTATGACGGAGTATCTAACTACGAGCAGTACTTC.

The rearrangement uses TRBV7-8 and TRBJ2-7; 10 bases line up with TRBD2. Losses at the gene ends were 2 bases for V and 3 bases for J; bases not matched to a gene: 10. The CDR3 contains 17 residues. Looked up from germline, CDR1 is SGHVS and CDR2 is FQNEAQ. CDR3 loop: CASSLRVGASGSYEQYF. CDR3 in DNA: TGTGCCAGCAGCTTAAGGGTCGGGGCTAGCGGGAGCTACGAGCAGTACTTC.

V gene TRBV4-2 combines with J gene TRBJ2-3; either TRBD1 or TRBD2 may fit D (5 bases each). Looked up from germline, CDR1 is LGHNA and CDR2 is YNFKEQ. The CDR3 has 17 amino acids. V was clipped by 3 bases and J by 0 bases, with 16 bases between them. CDR3: CASSQDSPGASTDTQYF. In DNA, the CDR3 is TGTGCCAGCAGCCAGGACTCCCCTGGGGCTAGCACAGATACGCAGTATTTT.

The chain recombines TRBV29-1 with TRBJ2-7, with 9 positions matching TRBD2. The V gene end was trimmed by 6 bases and the J gene end by 0 bases; junction bases not matched to a gene: 6. Germline CDR1 reads SQVTM; CDR2 reads ANQGSEA. This CDR3 has 14 amino acids. This CDR3 reads CSVSSGSFSYEQYF. For the CDR3, the DNA is TGCAGCGTAAGTAGCGGGAGTTTCTCCTACGAGCAGTACTTC.